The next 7 T cell receptor beta chains were all read from a single sample in a study of T cells in Graves' hyperthyroidism and ophthalmopathy. Regions amplified from RNA transcripts were the TCR beta CDR3 regions. First-round RT-PCR with HTBI primers amplified the TCR CDR3 region. TCRdb used MiXCR to reprocess the multiplex PCR reads, holding one entry per CDR3 protein. The sample yields about 540,000 distinct CDR3 sequences, 40% to 55% seen once. The sample consisted of peripheral blood or thyroid tissue (not recorded which). These receptors originate from a woman aged 18-30 years with Graves' hyperthyroidism.

In this sample, this clonotype turned up a few times. The chain is built from TRBV7-3 and TRBJ2-2; 8 bases line up with TRBD1. CDR3 length equals 14 residues. Germline CDR1 SGHTA, CDR2 FQGTGA. Trimming cost V 5 bases and J 6 bases; bases outside gene matches: 5. The CDR3 region is CASSRGQGAGELFF. The DNA of the CDR3 is TGTGCCAGCAGCCGCGGACAGGGTGCCGGGGAGCTGTTTTTT. The full variable domain, completed using reference TRBV7-3 and TRBJ2-2, is GAGVSQTPSNKVTEKGKYVELRCDPISGHTALYWYRQSLGQGPEFLIYFQGTGAADDSGLPNDRFFAVRPEGSVSTLKIQRTERGDSAVYLCASSRGQGAGELFFGEGSRLTVL.

Details on this clonotype: Possible read error: a much larger clone is one base away. The genes are TRBV2 and TRBJ1-4; D not certain. The CDR3 contains 12 residues. V dropped 3 bases and J dropped 7 bases, with 6 bases sitting between them. Germline V gene lookup returns CDR1 SNHLY and CDR2 FYNNEI. CDR3 amino acids: CASSEGFEKLFF. For the CDR3, the DNA is TGTGCCAGCAGTGAGGGGTTTGAAAAACTGTTTTTT.

Ten or more counts support this clonotype. V gene TRBV29-1 combines with J gene TRBJ1-4; D not certain. V gave up 4 bases and J gave up 4 bases, with 1 base separating them. The CDR3 runs 10 residues. Germline CDR1 is SQVTM and CDR2 is ANQGSEA. This CDR3 is CSVGNEKLFF. CDR3 DNA sequence: TGCAGCGTTGGTAATGAAAAACTGTTTTTT.

This clonotype was observed a few times. The chain joins TRBV7-9 to TRBJ1-4; D call uncertain. The CDR3 covers 15 residues. Trimming left V 5 bases short and J 0 bases short, with 10 bases between. Germline values: CDR1 SEHNR, CDR2 FQNEAQ (reference sequence). The CDR3 DNA is TGTGCCAGCAGCCTGAGCCGGTCAACTAATGAAAAACTGTTTTTT. Its protein product is CASSLSRSTNEKLFF.

The gene calls are TRBV9 and TRBJ2-2, with unresolved D. This CDR3 region has 16 residues. The V gene lost 5 bases and the J gene lost 0 bases, with 14 bases spanning the gap. The germline gives CDR1 SGDLS, CDR2 YYNGEE. CDR3 amino acids: CASSENGQPNTGELFF. CDR3 nucleotide sequence: TGTGCCAGCAGTGAGAATGGGCAGCCGAACACCGGGGAGCTGTTTTTT.

The chain couples TRBV29-1 to TRBJ1-2; possible D gene TRBD1, 6 bases. The CDR3 has 15 amino acids. V was shortened by 0 bases and J by 12 bases, with 23 bases between the two germline ends. Germline CDR1 and CDR2: SQVTM and ANQGSEA. The CDR3 region is CSVEERGEFIGGNTF. The CDR3 bases are TGCAGCGTTGAAGAGAGGGGGGAATTCATTGGCGGCAACACCTTC.

The chain combines TRBV7-9 with TRBJ1-1; D ambiguous. V dropped 5 bases and J dropped 3 bases, with 16 bases sitting between them. The V gene's germline CDR1 is SEHNR and CDR2 FQNEAQ (reference sequence). The CDR3 consists of 15 residues. CDR3 sequence reads: CASSQLGRSHTEAFF. DNA for the CDR3: TGTGCCAGCAGCCAGCTTGGAAGGAGCCACACTGAAGCTTTCTTT.